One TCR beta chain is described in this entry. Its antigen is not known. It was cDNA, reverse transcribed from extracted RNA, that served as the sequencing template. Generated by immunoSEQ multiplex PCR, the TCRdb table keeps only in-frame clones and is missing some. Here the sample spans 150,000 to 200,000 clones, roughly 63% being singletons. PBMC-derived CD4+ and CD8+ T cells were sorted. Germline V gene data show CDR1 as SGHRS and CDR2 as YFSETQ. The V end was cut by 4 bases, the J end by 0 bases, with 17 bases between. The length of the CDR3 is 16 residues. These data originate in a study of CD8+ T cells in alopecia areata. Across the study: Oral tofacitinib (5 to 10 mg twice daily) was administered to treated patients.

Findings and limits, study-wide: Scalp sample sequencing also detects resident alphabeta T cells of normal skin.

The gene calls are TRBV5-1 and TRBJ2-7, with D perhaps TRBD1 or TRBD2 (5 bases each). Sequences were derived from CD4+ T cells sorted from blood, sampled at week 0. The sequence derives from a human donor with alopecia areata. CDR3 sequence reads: CASSPGDGASSYEQYF. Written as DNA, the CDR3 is TGCGCCAGCAGCCCTGGGGACGGGGCCAGCTCCTACGAGCAGTACTTC.